This TCR beta chain was observed in a study of Ad26.COV2.S vaccination and SARS-CoV-2 variants. Study details: Donor joined the COV1001 Ad26.COV2.S trial arm.

Here immunoSEQ multiplex PCR was the method, and the copy in TCRdb shows in-frame clones only, minus some. The sample consists of a few hundred thousand clones, around 88% of them appearing once. This clone was detected only once. Its antigen is unidentified. The V end was cut by 0 bases, the J end by 7 bases, with 11 bases between. The CDR3 spans 14 residues. Germline V lookup: CDR1 SGHRS, CDR2 YFSETQ. As for treatment: 19 received Ad26.COV2.S at low or high dose, single or two shots; roughly five received placebo; per-sample allocation not given. Sampling was performed 63 days after the first vaccine or placebo injection. Study conclusions and caveats: Reports say spike-specific CD8+ and CD4+ T cell responses covered substantial breadth after vaccination. Similar non-spike TCR breadth was seen in vaccine and placebo recipients.

Here the sequenced sample was peripheral blood, taken in a trial of Ad26.COV2.S vaccine versus placebo. This TCR was sampled from a person between 18 and 59 years old who received the Ad26.COV2.S COVID-19 vaccine or a placebo. The chain couples TRBV5-1 to TRBJ2-4; possibly TRBD1 for D (6 bases). DNA of the CDR3: TGCGCCAGCAGCTTGGGACAGGAGGCGAACATTCAGTACTTC. Amino acids: CASSLGQEANIQYF.